The present entry profiles one TCR beta chain with its context. This record comes from a study of blood T cell repertoires in COVID-19. Original handling: Reference gene primer amplification in the assay estimated nucleated cell counts. Only in-frame clones appear in the TCRdb table, and some are missing; sequencing was by immunoSEQ multiplex PCR. D and trimming were read from the DNA, whereas the V and J calls and clone size are those reported in that table. The sample lists around 470,000 clones, roughly 89% occurring once. V was clipped by 3 bases and J by 10 bases, with 16 bases between them. Germline-derived CDR1 and CDR2 are MRHNA and SNTAGT. CDR3 length equals 15 residues.

Sequenced sample: peripheral blood. V is TRBV6-4 and J is TRBJ1-6; D remains ambiguous. The receptor was derived from a man younger than 35 with COVID-19, enrolled during active disease. The CDR3 is CASSERGEPISPLHF. DNA for the CDR3: TGTGCCAGCAGTGAACGTGGTGAGCCCATCTCACCCCTCCACTTT.